The entry below describes one T cell receptor beta chain. Treatment: randomized to nivolumab then ipilimumab (arm A) or the reverse (arm B). No patient had prior DNA-damaging chemotherapy. Sorted cells were live CD3+CD8+, lacking CD19 and CD56, from PBMCs. The data derive from a study of sequential checkpoint blockade in melanoma. Overall study context: Patients were randomized 1:1 to nivolumab-then-ipilimumab or ipilimumab-then-nivolumab first-line.

This table comes from immunoSEQ multiplex PCR, and its TCRdb copy is limited to in-frame clones, with some not included. The data show about 6,200 clones, around half seen once. This specimen was CD8+ T cells sorted from blood (inferred from file names), taken from a patient given nivolumab and ipilimumab in sequence. The TCR sequence derives from a human donor with melanoma.

The CDR3 nucleotides read TGTGCCAGCAGCCAAGAATGGCGGGAAGGACCCCTTTCCTACGAGCAGTACTTC. Residues: CASSQEWREGPLSYEQYF. This chain joins TRBV4-2 and TRBJ2-7, with a weak D call TRBD2 (6 bases). Per germline, CDR1 LGHNA and CDR2 YNFKEQ. Between the trimmed V and J ends, which lost 0 bases and 1 base, there was a span of 19 bases. This CDR3 has 18 residues.